The 32 T cell receptor beta chains below come from one sample, sequenced in a study of cytomegalovirus exposure and HLA in healthy donors. Researchers ran the PCR with 60 Vbeta and 13 Jbeta primers. Method: immunoSEQ multiplex PCR; TCRdb's copy keeps in-frame clones and lacks some. The profile shows about 190,000 clones, around 83% of them singletons. Input material: PBMCs. The receptors shown here come from a man aged 35-49 years in good health and CMV-seropositive.

The rearrangement links TRBV5-8 to TRBJ2-7; the D gene is possibly TRBD2 (6 bases). Germline lookup yields CDR1 SGHTS and CDR2 YDEGEE. This CDR3 contains 13 residues. With 0 bases removed from V and 3 bases from J, the gap between germline ends came to 7 bases. CDR3 DNA: TGTGCCAGCAGCTTGGGACTAGTCTACGAGCAGTACTTC. Translating gives CASSLGLVYEQYF.

V is TRBV9 and J is TRBJ2-5; a weak D match, TRBD2 (6 bases). The ends were cut back, 0 bases at V and 6 bases at J, with 12 bases in the middle. The V gene's germline CDR1 is SGDLS and CDR2 YYNGEE. CDR3 size: 14 residues. The CDR3 DNA follows: TGTGCCAGCAGCGTAGGGAACGCGGGGCAGACCCAGTACTTC. Translated: CASSVGNAGQTQYF.

The CDR3 spells CASSLRQRTDTQYF. The CDR3, as DNA: TGTGCCAGCAGCCTCAGACAGCGTACAGATACGCAGTATTTT. The chain has TRBV7-2 and TRBJ2-3, with D tentatively TRBD1 (5 bases). The CDR3 has 14 residues. V lost 5 bases and J 3 bases, leaving 12 bases between the germline ends. CDR1 is SGHTA, CDR2 FQGNSA, per germline.

This chain links TRBV28 with TRBJ1-5; 7 positions match TRBD1. Trimming at V came to 7 bases and at J to 9 bases, leaving 9 bases not matched to a gene. Looked up from germline, CDR1 is MDHEN and CDR2 is SYDVKM. There are 13 residues in the CDR3. The CDR3 is CASKSTGSRPQHF. The CDR3 DNA reads TGTGCCAGCAAATCGACAGGGTCACGGCCCCAGCATTTT.

This chain uses TRBV5-4 with TRBJ2-1; D possibly corresponds to TRBD2 (6 bases). Trimming cost V 3 bases and J 6 bases, with 13 bases left between them. CDR3 length equals 14 residues. The V gene's germline CDR1 is SGHNT and CDR2 YYREEE (reference sequence). In DNA form, the CDR3 reads TGTGCCAGCAGCTCAGAACTAGCTGCCAATGAGCAGTTCTTC. Its translation: CASSSELAANEQFF.

J is TRBJ2-1 and V is TRBV10-3; TRBD2 matches 7 bases. V trimming: 8 bases; J trimming: 7 bases; junction bases outside the gene matches: 11. Germline loops: CDR1 ENHRY, CDR2 SYGVKD. The CDR3 spans 14 residues. CDR3 residues: CAIGKGLGGNEQFF. Written as DNA, the CDR3 is TGTGCCATCGGGAAGGGCCTCGGGGGGAATGAGCAGTTCTTC.

The rearrangement links TRBV30 to TRBJ1-3, with 9 bases matching TRBD1. There are 14 residues in the CDR3. The V gene's germline CDR1 is GTSNPN and CDR2 SVGIG (reference sequence). J lost 4 bases, V lost 2 bases, and 3 bases had no gene match. The CDR3 reads CAWSWGQGGNTIYF. The CDR3 DNA sequence: TGTGCCTGGAGTTGGGGACAGGGAGGAAACACCATATATTTT.

This clone has a handful of counts. The V gene is TRBV5-4, the J gene TRBJ2-3; tentatively, D is TRBD2 (5 bases). Germline V gives CDR1 SGHNT, CDR2 YYREEE (reference sequence). The CDR3 is made up of 13 amino acids. Between the trimmed V and J ends, which lost 6 bases and 5 bases, there was a span of 13 bases. CDR3 sequence (DNA): TGTGCCAGCACGGGGTATGGAGGAGATACGCAGTATTTT. It encodes CASTGYGGDTQYF. Together with reference TRBV5-4 and TRBJ2-3, the CDR3 gives the full variable domain: ETGVTQSPTHLIKTRGQQVTLRCSSQSGHNTVSWYQQALGQGPQFIFQYYREEENGRGNFPPRFSGLQFPNYSSELNVNALELDDSALYLCASTGYGGDTQYFGPGTRLTVL.

About this clone: At one of its ends the junction is not consistent with the germline gene, which may arise from a read error. The rearrangement uses TRBV18 and TRBJ2-1, with D possibly matching TRBD1 (6 bases). The CDR3 length is 13 residues. Germline loops: CDR1 KGHSH, CDR2 LQKENI. The CDR3 loop reads CASSPGGRQEHFF. The CDR3 bases are TGTGCCAGCTCACCAGGGGGCAGACAGGAGCACTTCTTC.

In this sample, this clone turned up a few times. The rearrangement links TRBV29-1 to TRBJ2-7; 9 positions match TRBD1. CDR3 length: 13 residues. The V gene end was trimmed by 7 bases and the J gene end by 0 bases; junction bases not matched to a gene: 4. CDR1 is SQVTM, CDR2 ANQGSEA, per germline. CDR3 sequence (DNA): TGCAGCGCTGGGACAGGGAGCTCCTACGAGCAGTACTTC. Translating gives CSAGTGSSYEQYF.

The chain recombines TRBV10-2 with TRBJ1-2; TRBD1 is a possible D gene (5 bases). The V end lost 4 bases, the J end lost 2 bases, and 11 bases lay between the germline ends. This CDR3 spans 14 amino acids. From germline, CDR1 is WSHSY and CDR2 SAAADI. CDR3 amino acids: CASSVQGLNYGYTF. The CDR3 DNA reads TGCGCCAGCAGTGTTCAGGGTTTGAACTATGGCTACACCTTC.

About this clone: A read error may account for a junction end that differs from germline. This chain links TRBV7-9 with TRBJ2-2; 7 positions match TRBD1. CDR1 is SEHNR, CDR2 FQNEAQ, per germline (reference sequence). This CDR3 contains 16 residues. The CDR3 DNA is TGTTCCAGCAGCTTACTAAAGAACAGGGGCATCGGGGAGCTGTTTTTT. Protein sequence: CSSSLLKNRGIGELFF.

This rearrangement joins TRBV5-6 to TRBJ2-7, with 7 bases fitting TRBD1. CDR3 size: 14 residues. The germline CDR1 and CDR2 sequences are SGHDT and YYEEEE. Trimming removed 2 bases from V and 1 base from J; junction bases left unmatched: 3. The CDR3 DNA reads as TGTGCCAGCAGCTTACAGGGGCTTTCCTACGAGCAGTACTTC. Translation: CASSLQGLSYEQYF.

This clone was seen more than once but under ten times. This sequence joins TRBV6-5 and TRBJ1-2, with 7 bases that match TRBD1. J gave up 12 bases and V 7 bases, and 14 bases lay outside the gene matches. The CDR3 sequence is 13 residues long. CDR1 and CDR2 from the germline V gene are MNHEY and SVGAGI. DNA of the CDR3: TGTGCCAGCAAACTAAGAACACAGGGGAGCGACACCTTC. It codes for CASKLRTQGSDTF.

The rearrangement links TRBV11-1 to TRBJ2-2; the match to TRBD2 covers 8 bases. Germline V gene data show CDR1 as SGHAT and CDR2 as FQDESV (reference sequence). Trimming took 4 bases from V and 5 from J; bases not matched to a gene: 6. The CDR3 totals 15 residues. The CDR3 region is CASSSPSGPTGELFF. CDR3 bases: TGTGCCAGCAGCTCCCCTAGCGGGCCGACCGGGGAGCTGTTTTTT.

The V gene is TRBV7-9, the J gene TRBJ2-1; 12 bases line up with TRBD2. CDR3 length equals 19 residues. Losses at the gene ends were 3 bases for V and 0 bases for J; bases not matched to a gene: 9. Germline V gene lookup returns CDR1 SEHNR and CDR2 FQNEAQ (reference sequence). This CDR3 reads CASSFLAGGPQGSYNEQFF. For the CDR3, the DNA is TGTGCCAGCAGCTTCCTAGCGGGAGGGCCACAGGGCTCCTACAATGAGCAGTTCTTC. The entire variable domain, with the rest obtained from reference TRBV7-9 and TRBJ2-1, is as follows: DTGVSQNPRHKITKRGQNVTFRCDPISEHNRLYWYRQTLGQGPEFLTYFQNEAQLEKSRLLSDRFSAERPKGSFSTLEIQRTEQGDSAMYLCASSFLAGGPQGSYNEQFFGPGTRLTVL.

This chain joins TRBV5-4 and TRBJ2-5; D is ambiguous. The CDR3 is 13 residues long. V lost 4 bases and J 2 bases, leaving 9 bases between the germline ends. CDR1 SGHNT and CDR2 YYREEE come from the germline V gene (reference sequence). CDR3 sequence: CASSPWAQETQYF. The CDR3 bases are TGTGCCAGCAGCCCTTGGGCACAAGAGACCCAGTACTTC.

This clone was seen once. The CDR3 region is CASSPGLAELNEQFF. The CDR3 bases are TGTGCCAGCTCACCCGGACTAGCGGAGCTGAATGAGCAGTTCTTC. The V call is TRBV18, the J call TRBJ2-1; the match to TRBD2 covers 10 bases. The CDR3 sequence is 15 residues long. V was clipped by 3 bases and J by 7 bases; unmatched bases: 6. Germline V gene data show CDR1 as KGHSH and CDR2 as LQKENI.

This sequence joins TRBV7-2 and TRBJ1-5; no firm D call. V was cut by 5 bases and J by 9 bases, with 11 bases left in between. This CDR3 has 12 amino acids. Germline V gene lookup returns CDR1 SGHTA and CDR2 FQGNSA. CDR3 in amino acids: CASSQRLGPQHF. CDR3 nucleotides: TGTGCCAGCAGCCAACGCCTAGGGCCCCAGCATTTT.

V is TRBV19 and J is TRBJ1-4, with D perhaps matching TRBD1 (5 bases). This CDR3 contains 14 residues. CDR1 and CDR2 (germline): LNHDA, SQIVND (reference sequence). V lost 7 bases and J lost 6, with 15 bases in between. This chain's CDR3 is CASKGRGGDEKLFF. CDR3 bases: TGTGCCAGTAAGGGACGGGGAGGAGATGAAAAACTGTTTTTT.

The chain links TRBV19 to TRBJ1-1; D is unclear. This CDR3 has 13 amino acids. The V end lost 1 base, the J end lost 7 bases, and 10 bases lay between the germline ends. Germline lookup yields CDR1 LNHDA and CDR2 SQIVND (reference sequence). As DNA, the CDR3 is TGTGCCAGTAGTATAGGGCAGAACCTTGAAGCTTTCTTT. Amino acids: CASSIGQNLEAFF. The full variable domain, with the rest looked up from reference TRBV19 and TRBJ1-1, is DGGITQSPKYLFRKEGQNVTLSCEQNLNHDAMYWYRQDPGQGLRLIYYSQIVNDFQKGDIAEGYSVSREKKESFPLTVTSAQKNPTAFYLCASSIGQNLEAFFGQGTRLTVV.

This chain uses TRBV27 with TRBJ2-3; TRBD2 matches at 8 bases. CDR3 size: 16 residues. The V gene's germline CDR1 is MNHEY and CDR2 SMNVEV (reference sequence). V was pared by 0 bases and J by 5 bases, with 7 bases of the junction left unmatched. CDR3 loop: CASSLSLSGTKDTQYF. The CDR3 DNA is TGTGCCAGCAGTTTATCCCTTAGCGGGACCAAAGATACGCAGTATTTT.

The V and J genes are TRBV30 and TRBJ1-2; D not certain. The germline V gene encodes CDR1 GTSNPN and CDR2 SVGIG (reference sequence). The CDR3 extends over 12 amino acids. DNA for the CDR3: TGTGCTGGAGCCTACTCTAACTATGGCTACACCTTC. It specifies CAGAYSNYGYTF.

The rearrangement uses TRBV29-1 and TRBJ2-1, with TRBD2 as a possible D gene (6 bases). The CDR3 totals 13 residues. Germline V gene sequence: CDR1 SQVTM, CDR2 ANQGSEA. V was shortened by 7 bases and J by 7 bases, with 17 bases between the two germline ends. CDR3: CSAQTSLRNEQFF. The DNA for the CDR3 is TGCAGCGCTCAAACTAGCCTTCGTAATGAGCAGTTCTTC.

This rearrangement joins TRBV27 to TRBJ2-5, with 7 bases aligning to TRBD1. The J call may be faulty, since TRBJ2-7 better matches the DNA end. Germline CDR1 and CDR2: MNHEY and SMNVEV (reference sequence). The CDR3 consists of 16 residues. The CDR3 bases are TGTGCCAGCAGTTCCGGACAGGCCTTTAACCCCTACGAGCAGTACTTC. It codes for CASSSGQAFNPYEQYF.

The chain links TRBV27 to TRBJ1-5; weak D call: TRBD1 (5 bases). Germline values: CDR1 MNHEY, CDR2 SMNVEV (reference sequence). The V and J ends lost 0 bases and 7 bases respectively, with 13 bases between them. The length of the CDR3 is 15 residues. CDR3 protein: CASSLSQGSWQPQHF. The CDR3 DNA is TGTGCCAGCAGTTTATCTCAGGGATCGTGGCAGCCCCAGCATTTT.

The genes are TRBV11-2 and TRBJ2-3, with no clear D. CDR3 length equals 15 residues. Per germline, CDR1 SGHAT and CDR2 FQNNGV. V lost 1 base, J lost 3 bases, and 11 bases lay in between. The CDR3 DNA sequence: TGTGCCAGCAGCTTAGCTCGGTTTGAGACAGATACGCAGTATTTT. As protein: CASSLARFETDTQYF.

The rearrangement links TRBV4-3 to TRBJ2-2; TRBD1 is a possible D gene (5 bases). Germline V gene sequence: CDR1 LGHNA, CDR2 YSLEER. V was pared by 5 bases and J by 0 bases, with 7 bases between. This CDR3 region has 14 residues. CDR3 in DNA: TGCGCCAGCAGCTGGGGCTCGAACACCGGGGAGCTGTTTTTT. Protein product: CASSWGSNTGELFF.

Of note for this clone: Here the CDR3 omits its conserved ending phenylalanine or tryptophan, so a read error is the likely source. CDR3: CASSMAGRNTYEQYL. CDR3 nucleotides: TGTGCCAGCAGTATGGCGGGTCGTAACACCTACGAGCAGTACCTC. This chain uses TRBV6-1 with TRBJ2-7; a possible D gene is TRBD2 (5 bases). Per the germline V gene, CDR1 is MNHNS and CDR2 is SASEGT. The CDR3 runs to 15 residues. V gave up 5 bases and J gave up 2 bases, with 16 bases separating them.

The chain carries TRBV7-9 and TRBJ2-4; 10 bases agree with TRBD2. Germline loops: CDR1 SEHNR, CDR2 FQNEAQ (reference sequence). After removal of 5 bases from V and 6 bases from J, the junction contained 7 bases not matched to a gene. The CDR3 has 15 amino acids. CDR3 nucleotides: TGTGCCAGCAGCACCATAGCGGGAGGTGGAAACATTCAGTACTTC. It encodes CASSTIAGGGNIQYF.

The chain couples TRBV27 to TRBJ2-7; the match to TRBD1 covers 7 bases. The CDR3 spans 14 residues. From germline, CDR1 is MNHEY and CDR2 SMNVEV (reference sequence). V lost 3 bases and J lost 2; bases outside the gene matches: 4. CDR3 DNA: TGTGCCAGCAGTTTCAGGACAGGAGCCTACGAGCAGTACTTC. It codes for CASSFRTGAYEQYF.

CDR3 sequence: CASVRGAEAFF. The DNA of the CDR3 is TGTGCCAGCGTCAGGGGAGCTGAAGCTTTCTTT. This chain joins TRBV19 and TRBJ1-1; tentative D call: TRBD1 (6 bases). This CDR3 comprises 11 residues. From germline, CDR1 is LNHDA and CDR2 SQIVND (reference sequence). V dropped 9 bases and J dropped 6 bases, with 11 bases sitting between them.